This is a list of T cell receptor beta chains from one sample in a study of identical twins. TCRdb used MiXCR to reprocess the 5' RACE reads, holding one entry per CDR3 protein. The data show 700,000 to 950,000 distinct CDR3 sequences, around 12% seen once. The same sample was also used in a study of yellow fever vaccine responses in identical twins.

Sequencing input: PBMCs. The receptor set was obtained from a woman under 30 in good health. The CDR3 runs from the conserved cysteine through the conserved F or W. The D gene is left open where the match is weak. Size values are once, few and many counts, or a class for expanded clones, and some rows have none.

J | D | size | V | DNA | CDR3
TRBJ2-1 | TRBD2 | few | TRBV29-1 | TGCAGCGTTTCTAGCGGGCCCTACAATGAGCAGTTCTTC | CSVSSGPYNEQFF
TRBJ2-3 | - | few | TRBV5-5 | TGTGCCAGCAGACACGACCATTCTAGCACAGATACGCAGTATTTT | CASRHDHSSTDTQYF
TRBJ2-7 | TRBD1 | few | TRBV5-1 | TGCGCCAGCAGCTTGTCGACAGGGGTGGGCTACGAGCAGTACTTC | CASSLSTGVGYEQYF
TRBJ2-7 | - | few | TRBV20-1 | TGCAGTGCTAGATACGCAGCCCGCGACGAGCAGTACTTC | CSARYAARDEQYF
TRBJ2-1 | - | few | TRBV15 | TGTGCCACCAACCCGGACATTATAATCCATGAGCAGTTCTTC | CATNPDIIIHEQFF
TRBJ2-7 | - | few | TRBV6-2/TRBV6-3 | TGTGCCAGCCAAACGTCCTGGACATACTCCTACGAGCAGTACTTC | CASQTSWTYSYEQYF
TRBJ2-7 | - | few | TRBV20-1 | TGCAGTGCTTTACATGGGTTCGGGCCTCGGTCTTACGAGCAGTACTTC | CSALHGFGPRSYEQYF
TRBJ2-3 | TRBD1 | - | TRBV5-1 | TGCGTCAGCAGCACGACAGGGAGCACAGATACGCAGTATTTT | CVSSTTGSTDTQYF
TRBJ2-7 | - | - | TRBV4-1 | TGCGCCAGCAGCCCGAGCTGGGAGGTGCCCACCTACGAGCAGTACTTC | CASSPSWEVPTYEQYF
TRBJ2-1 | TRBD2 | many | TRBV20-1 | TGCAGTGCTAGTTTGACTAGCGCGAGTCGGTATGAGCAGTTCTTC | CSASLTSASRYEQFF
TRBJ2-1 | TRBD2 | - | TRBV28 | TGTGCCAGCAGGGTCACTAGCGGGGGGTTAGATGAGCAGTTCTTC | CASRVTSGGLDEQFF
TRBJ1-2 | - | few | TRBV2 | TGTGCCAGCAGCGAAACCCTTGGAGGGACCAACTATGGCTACACCTTC | CASSETLGGTNYGYTF
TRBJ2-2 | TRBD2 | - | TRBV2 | TGTGCCAGCAGTGGGGAGGGAGGCGGGGAGCTGTTTTTT | CASSGEGGGELFF
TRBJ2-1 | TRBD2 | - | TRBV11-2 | TGTGCCAGCAGCCACCGCGGGAGTTCGTCCCGCTCCTACAATGAGCAGTTCTTC | CASSHRGSSSRSYNEQFF
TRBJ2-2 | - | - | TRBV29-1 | TGCAGCGTCGGGACACTTAACACCGGGGAGCTGTTTTTT | CSVGTLNTGELFF
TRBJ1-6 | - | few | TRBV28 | TGTGCCAGCAGTTTTAGCAGACTTTTCTCCTATAATTCACCCCTCCACTTT | CASSFSRLFSYNSPLHF
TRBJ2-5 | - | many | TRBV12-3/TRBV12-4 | TGTGCCAGCACCCTGCACAGGGTGTACGAGACCCAGTACTTC | CASTLHRVYETQYF
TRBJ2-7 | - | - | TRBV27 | TGTGCCAGCAGTCCCAGGGGTAGCTACCACGAGCAGTACTTC | CASSPRGSYHEQYF
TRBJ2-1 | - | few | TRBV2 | TGTGCCAGCAGTGAATGGGGCAGCGAGCAGTTCTTC | CASSEWGSEQFF
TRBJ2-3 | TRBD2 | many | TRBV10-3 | TGTGCCATCAGTGAGTCGATGACTAGCGGGAGCACAGATACGCAGTATTTT | CAISESMTSGSTDTQYF
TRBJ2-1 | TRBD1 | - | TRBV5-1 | TGCGCCACCATACCCCCAGACACCGACAGGGGAATCTACAATGAGCAGTTCTTC | CATIPPDTDRGIYNEQFF
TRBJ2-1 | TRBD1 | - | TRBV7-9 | TGTGCCAGCAGGCATACCGGGACAGGGGGATTCAATGAGCAGTTCTTC | CASRHTGTGGFNEQFF
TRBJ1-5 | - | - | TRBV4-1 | TGCGCCAGCAGCCAAGTAGCAGGGGACGACAATCAGCCCCAGCATTTT | CASSQVAGDDNQPQHF
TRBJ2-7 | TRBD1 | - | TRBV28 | TGTGCCAGCAGCGTAGGGGGCGCAGGGTCGTACGAGCAGTACTTC | CASSVGGAGSYEQYF
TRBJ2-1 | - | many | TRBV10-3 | TGTGCCATCAGTGGGGTAAGCGGGAATGAGCAGTTCTTC | CAISGVSGNEQFF
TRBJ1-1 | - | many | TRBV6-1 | TGTGCCAGCTTTCGGGGGGGCTTCGTGAACACTGAAGCTTTCTTT | CASFRGGFVNTEAFF
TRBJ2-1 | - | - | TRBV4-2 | TGTGCCAGCAGCCCTTTTTCGGGTGGTATTAACAATGAGCAGTTCTTC | CASSPFSGGINNEQFF
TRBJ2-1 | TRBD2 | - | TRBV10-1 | TGCGCCAGCAGTAGCGGGAGTCTTCAGTTCTTC | CASSSGSLQFF
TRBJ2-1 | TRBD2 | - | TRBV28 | TGTGCCAGCAGCCCTACTAGCGGAAAGCAGTTCTTC | CASSPTSGKQFF
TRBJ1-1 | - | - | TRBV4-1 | TGCGCCAGCAGCCAAGTTCCTCAGGGGATGAACACTGAAGCTTTCTTT | CASSQVPQGMNTEAFF
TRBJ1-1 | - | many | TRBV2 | TGTGCCAGCAAACAAATGAACACTGAAGCTTTCTTT | CASKQMNTEAFF
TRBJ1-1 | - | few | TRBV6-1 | TGTGCCAGCAGTGAATCTTTATTTACACAGGAAGCTTTCTTT | CASSESLFTQEAFF
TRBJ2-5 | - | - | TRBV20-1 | TGCAGTGCTAGTACCACAGCCGAAGGAACCCAGTACTTC | CSASTTAEGTQYF
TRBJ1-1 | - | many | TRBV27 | TGTGCCAGCAGACAAACCGGGGTCCTCGGTGAAGCTTTCTTT | CASRQTGVLGEAFF
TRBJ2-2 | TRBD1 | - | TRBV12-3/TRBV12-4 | TGTGCCAGCAGTTTAAAAAGGGGGCAAGTTACCGGGGAGCTGTTTTTT | CASSLKRGQVTGELFF
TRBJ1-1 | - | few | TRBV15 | TGTGCCACCAGCAGAGATGTAACGGGAACAAATGAAGCTTTCTTT | CATSRDVTGTNEAFF
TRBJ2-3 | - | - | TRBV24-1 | TGTGCCACCAGTGGGGCGGCCCACACAGATACGCAGTATTTT | CATSGAAHTDTQYF
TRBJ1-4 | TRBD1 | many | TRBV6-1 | TGTGCCAGCAGTACGGACAGGGATGGTGAAAAACTGTTTTTT | CASSTDRDGEKLFF
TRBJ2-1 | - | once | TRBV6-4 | TGTGCCAGCAGTGTCGTCTCGGCTAGAGACAATGAGCAGTTCTTC | CASSVVSARDNEQFF
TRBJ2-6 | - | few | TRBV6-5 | TGTGCCAGCAGTTTACAATGGGCAACCGGGAGTCCTGGGGCCAACGTCCTGACTTTC | CASSLQWATGSPGANVLTF
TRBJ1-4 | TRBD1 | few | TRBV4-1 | TGCGCCAGCAGCAAAAGGGACAGTGATAGCGGCATATTTTTT | CASSKRDSDSGIFF
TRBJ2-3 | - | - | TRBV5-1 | TGCGCCAGCAGCTCATCAGGGGGGGCCGGCACAGATACGCAGTATTTT | CASSSSGGAGTDTQYF
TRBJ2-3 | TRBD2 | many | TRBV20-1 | TGCAGTGCTAGAACTAGCGGCACAGATACGCAGTATTTT | CSARTSGTDTQYF
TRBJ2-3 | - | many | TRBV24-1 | TGTGCCACCATGTCCAGGGGAATAGATACGCAGTATTTT | CATMSRGIDTQYF
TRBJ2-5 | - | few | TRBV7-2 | TGTGCCAGCAGCAGACCCGGCGGGACTTCAGGCCAAGAGACCCAGTACTTC | CASSRPGGTSGQETQYF
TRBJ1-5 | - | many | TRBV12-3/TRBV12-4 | TGTGCCAGCAGTCCTCAAGGTATTCATCAGCCCCAGCATTTT | CASSPQGIHQPQHF
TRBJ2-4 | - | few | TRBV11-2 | TGTGCCAGCAGCTCGATTACAGGGAAGGTTACCAAAAACATTCAGTACTTC | CASSSITGKVTKNIQYF
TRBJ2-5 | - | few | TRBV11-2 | TGTGCCAGCAGCCCGTCTCAGACCCAGTACTTC | CASSPSQTQYF
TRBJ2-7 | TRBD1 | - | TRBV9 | TGTGCCAGCAGCGCCGGGACAGGGAACTACGAGCAGTACTTC | CASSAGTGNYEQYF
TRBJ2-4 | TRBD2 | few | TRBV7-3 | TGTGCCAGCAGTCTCGGTGGGGCGGGAGGTAGCCAAAACATTCAGTACTTC | CASSLGGAGGSQNIQYF
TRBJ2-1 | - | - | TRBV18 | TGTGCCAGCTCACCACTGGAGGTTAAAAATGAGCAGTTCTTC | CASSPLEVKNEQFF
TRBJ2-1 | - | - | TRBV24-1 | TGTGCCACCAGTGATGGCGGGGCGGCCTACAATGAGCAGTTCTTC | CATSDGGAAYNEQFF
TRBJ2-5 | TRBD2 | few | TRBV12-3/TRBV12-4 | TGTGCCAGCAGCCAGGCGGGGGGCCGGGGGACCCAGTACTTC | CASSQAGGRGTQYF
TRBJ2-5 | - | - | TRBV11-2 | TGTGCCAGCAGATCCGCCGGGACCCAGAAAGAGACCCAGTACTTC | CASRSAGTQKETQYF